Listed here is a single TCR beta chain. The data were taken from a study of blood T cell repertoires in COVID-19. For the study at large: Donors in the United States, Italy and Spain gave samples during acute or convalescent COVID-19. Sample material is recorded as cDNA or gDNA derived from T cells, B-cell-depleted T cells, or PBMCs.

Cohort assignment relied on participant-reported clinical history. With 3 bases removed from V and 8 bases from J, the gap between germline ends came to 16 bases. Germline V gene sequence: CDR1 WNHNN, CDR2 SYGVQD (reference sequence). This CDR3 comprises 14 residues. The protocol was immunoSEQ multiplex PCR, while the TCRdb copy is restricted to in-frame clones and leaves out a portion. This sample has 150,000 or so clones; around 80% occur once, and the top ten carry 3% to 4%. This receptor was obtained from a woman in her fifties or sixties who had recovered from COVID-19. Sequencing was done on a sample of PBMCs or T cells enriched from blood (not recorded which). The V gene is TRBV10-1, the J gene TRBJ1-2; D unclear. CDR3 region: CASSEGLNYEGYTF. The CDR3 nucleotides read TGCGCCAGCAGTGAAGGTCTGAACTATGAGGGCTACACCTTC.